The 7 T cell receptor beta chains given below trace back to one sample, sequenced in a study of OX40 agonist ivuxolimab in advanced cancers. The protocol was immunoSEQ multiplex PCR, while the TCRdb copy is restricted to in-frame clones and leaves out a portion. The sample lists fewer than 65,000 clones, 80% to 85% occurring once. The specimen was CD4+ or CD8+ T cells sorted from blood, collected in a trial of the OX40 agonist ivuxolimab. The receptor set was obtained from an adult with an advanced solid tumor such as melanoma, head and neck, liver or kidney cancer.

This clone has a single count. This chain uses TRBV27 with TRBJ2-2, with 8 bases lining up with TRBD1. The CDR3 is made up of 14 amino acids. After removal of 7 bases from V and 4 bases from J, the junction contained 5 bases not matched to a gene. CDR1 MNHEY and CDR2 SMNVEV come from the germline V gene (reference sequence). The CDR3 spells CASTKQGGTGELFF. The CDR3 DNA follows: TGTGCCAGCACGAAACAGGGGGGCACCGGGGAGCTGTTTTTT.

The CDR3 region is CASSPGQGTEAFF. The CDR3 region has the DNA TGTGCCAGCTCCCCTGGACAGGGTACTGAAGCTTTCTTT. This rearrangement joins TRBV18 to TRBJ1-1; the match to TRBD1 covers 8 bases. The V segment lost 6 bases and the J segment 5 bases; nucleotides outside the gene matches: 5. This CDR3 region has 13 residues. Per germline, CDR1 KGHSH and CDR2 LQKENI.

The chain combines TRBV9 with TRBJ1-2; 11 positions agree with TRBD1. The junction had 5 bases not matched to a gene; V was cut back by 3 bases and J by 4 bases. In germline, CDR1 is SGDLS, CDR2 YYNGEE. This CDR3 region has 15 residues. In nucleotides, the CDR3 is TGTGCCAGCAGCGGATGGGACAGGGGGTTCTATGGCTACACCTTC. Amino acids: CASSGWDRGFYGYTF. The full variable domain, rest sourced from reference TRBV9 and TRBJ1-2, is DSGVTQTPKHLITATGQRVTLRCSPRSGDLSVYWYQQSLDQGLQFLIQYYNGEERAKGNILERFSAQQFPDLHSELNLSSLELGDSALYFCASSGWDRGFYGYTFGSGTRLTVV.

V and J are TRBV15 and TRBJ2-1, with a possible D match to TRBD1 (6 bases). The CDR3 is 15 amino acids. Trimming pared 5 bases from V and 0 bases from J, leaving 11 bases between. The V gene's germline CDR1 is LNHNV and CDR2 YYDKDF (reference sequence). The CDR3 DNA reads TGTGCCACCAGCGGGGGCCAGCGCTCCTACAATGAGCAGTTCTTC. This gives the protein CATSGGQRSYNEQFF.

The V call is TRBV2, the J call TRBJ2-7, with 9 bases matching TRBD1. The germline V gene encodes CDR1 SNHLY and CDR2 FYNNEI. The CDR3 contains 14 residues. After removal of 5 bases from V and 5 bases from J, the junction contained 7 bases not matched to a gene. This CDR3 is CASSLYRGLDEQYF. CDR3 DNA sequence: TGTGCCAGCAGTTTATACAGGGGGCTCGACGAGCAGTACTTC. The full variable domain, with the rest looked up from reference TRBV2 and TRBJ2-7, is EPEVTQTPSHQVTQMGQEVILRCVPISNHLYFYWYRQILGQKVEFLVSFYNNEISEKSEIFDDQFSVERPDGSNFTLKIRSTKLEDSAMYFCASSLYRGLDEQYFGPGTRLTVT.

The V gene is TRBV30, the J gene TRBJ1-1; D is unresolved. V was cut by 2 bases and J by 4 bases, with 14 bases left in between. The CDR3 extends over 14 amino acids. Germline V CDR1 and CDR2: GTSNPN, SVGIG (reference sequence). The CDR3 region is CAWSLGQRGTEAFF. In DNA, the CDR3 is TGTGCCTGGAGTCTGGGTCAGCGGGGCACTGAAGCTTTCTTT.

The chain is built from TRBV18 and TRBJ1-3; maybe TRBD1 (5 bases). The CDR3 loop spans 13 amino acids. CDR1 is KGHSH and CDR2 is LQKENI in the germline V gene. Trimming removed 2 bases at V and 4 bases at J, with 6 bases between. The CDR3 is CASSPDRGNTIYF. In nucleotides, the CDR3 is TGTGCCAGCTCACCAGACAGAGGAAACACCATATATTTT.